This is a list of T cell receptor beta chains from one sample in a study of graft-versus-host responses after intestinal transplantation. Measured with immunoSEQ multiplex PCR; TCRdb has only the in-frame clones, and not every one. The table shows 60,000 or so clones, with approximately 90% occurring only once. This specimen consisted of PBMCs, obtained roughly 120 days after intestinal transplantation. Every receptor here comes from a human patient who received an intestinal transplant, so some T cells may come from the graft donor. Each CDR3 is given with its conserved first and last residue. The D gene is left open where the match is weak. Expanded clones get a size class; other rows say once, few or many, or leave the size out.

CDR3aa,CDR3nt,d_gene,j_gene,len,abundance,v_gene
CASSPGQGDNQPQHF,TGTGCCAGTAGTCCGGGACAGGGGGACAATCAGCCCCAGCATTTT,TRBD1,TRBJ1-5,15,few,TRBV19
CASSLGGLSYEQYF,TGTGCCAGCAGCTTGGGTGGGCTGTCCTACGAGCAGTACTTC,-,TRBJ2-7,14,-,TRBV5-6
CASSQDRGTEAFF,TGCGCCAGCAGCCAAGATAGGGGAACTGAAGCTTTCTTT,-,TRBJ1-1,13,-,TRBV4-1
CASSILTGAGELFF,TGTGCCAGCAGCATTTTAACAGGGGCCGGGGAGCTGTTTTTT,TRBD1,TRBJ2-2,14,-,TRBV5-5
CASSLVASGRLYNEQFF,TGCGCCAGCAGCTTGGTTGCTAGCGGGAGGCTATACAATGAGCAGTTCTTC,TRBD2,TRBJ2-1,17,-,TRBV5-1
CASSLGTLAKNIQYF,TGCGCCAGCAGCCTGGGGACATTAGCCAAAAACATTCAGTACTTC,-,TRBJ2-4,15,-,TRBV4-1
CASRAVLGGNYEQYF,TGCGCCAGCAGGGCGGTATTGGGGGGGAACTACGAGCAGTACTTC,TRBD2,TRBJ2-7,15,-,TRBV5-1
CASSDPGREKLFF,TGTGCCAGCAGTGACCCAGGTCGGGAAAAACTGTTTTTT,-,TRBJ1-4,13,-,TRBV6-4
CASSPSLTDTQYF,TGTGCCAGCAGCCCCTCTCTCACAGATACGCAGTATTTT,-,TRBJ2-3,13,-,TRBV7-9
CASSLDPAETQYF,TGTGCCAGCAGCTTAGACCCAGCAGAGACCCAGTACTTC,-,TRBJ2-5,13,-,TRBV7-9
CASSGDRGGLGAFF,TGTGCCAGCAGTGGGGACAGGGGAGGGTTAGGAGCTTTCTTT,TRBD1,TRBJ1-1,14,-,TRBV6-6